This TCR beta chain was identified during a study of blood T cell repertoires in COVID-19. Data came from immunoSEQ multiplex PCR; TCRdb stores just in-frame clones and leaves some out. The sample contains 150,000 to 200,000 clones, approximately 83% of which appear only once. The V end lost 3 bases, the J end lost 4 bases, and 12 bases lay between the germline ends. CDR1 is LGHDT and CDR2 is YNNKEL in the germline V gene (reference sequence). The CDR3 runs to 15 residues. V gene TRBV3-1 (or the pseudogene TRBV3-2) combines with J gene TRBJ1-4; D unclear. Material for sequencing was peripheral blood. This TCR derives from a man aged 55 to 70 with acute or convalescent COVID-19. CDR3: CASSQEGRINEKLFF. The DNA for the CDR3 is TGTGCCAGCAGCCAGGAAGGGAGGATTAATGAAAAACTGTTTTTT.